What follows are 12 T cell receptor beta chains derived from one specimen sequenced in a study of tumor and adjacent non-tumor tissue in lung cancer. The template was RNA from unsorted bulk tissue. Three rounds of nested PCR, following a modified ARM-PCR protocol, produced the TCRbeta library. TCRdb re-derived calls from the multiplex PCR reads in MiXCR, one entry per CDR3 protein. The data show more than 120,000 distinct CDR3 sequences, around 60% seen once. The sequenced sample consisted of lung tumor tissue. Every receptor here comes from a man aged 60 to 75 with small cell lung cancer.

This clonotype was observed once. With a much larger clone just one base away, this may be a read error. V and J are TRBV5-4 and TRBJ2-3, with D hard to call. Germline-derived CDR1 and CDR2 are SGHNT and YYREEE (reference sequence). The V end was cut by 0 bases, the J end by 3 bases, with 5 bases between. The CDR3 is 13 amino acids. CDR3 region: CASSLAMTDTQYF. The CDR3 DNA reads TGTGCCAGCAGCTTGGCGATGACAGATACGCAGTATTTT.

This chain links TRBV10-3 with TRBJ1-5; D gene ambiguous. Trimming took 7 bases from V and 4 from J, leaving 5 bases between them. The CDR3 consists of 11 residues. Germline values: CDR1 ENHRY, CDR2 SYGVKD. This CDR3 is CAIIDNQPQHF. Here the CDR3 DNA reads TGTGCCATCATTGATAATCAGCCCCAGCATTTT.

The chain uses TRBV6-2 or TRBV6-3 and TRBJ2-2, with 12 nucleotides matching TRBD1. This CDR3 is 15 amino acids long. Germline V lookup: CDR1 MNHEY, CDR2 SVGEGT. V was pared by 2 bases and J by 8 bases, with 3 bases of the junction left unmatched. The CDR3 loop is CASSYAGQGAGELFF. The CDR3 DNA follows: TGTGCCAGCAGTTACGCGGGACAGGGGGCTGGGGAGCTGTTTTTT.

The chain joins TRBV6-5 to TRBJ2-2, with 7 bases lining up with TRBD1. The CDR3 contains 14 residues. Per germline, CDR1 MNHEY and CDR2 SVGAGI. DNA for the CDR3: TGTACCAACAGGCGACAGGGCAACACCGGGGAGCTGTTTTTT. Protein product: CTNRRQGNTGELFF.

Note on this clonotype: A much larger clone is a single base away; this may be a read error. Here the CDR3 reads CASVRGVDYGYIF. Written as DNA, the CDR3 is TGTGCCAGCGTAAGGGGAGTCGATTATGGCTACATCTTC. This chain uses TRBV28 with TRBJ1-2; the D gene is possibly TRBD1 (5 bases). CDR1 MDHEN and CDR2 SYDVKM come from the germline V gene. This CDR3 is built from 13 residues.

As concerns this clonotype: The CDR3 does not end in the conserved phenylalanine or tryptophan, so this is likely a read error. The chain links TRBV20-1 to TRBJ2-1; D could derive from TRBD1 or TRBD2 (6 bases each). Germline CDR1 and CDR2: DFQATT and SNEGSKA (reference sequence). The CDR3 length is 14 residues. V dropped 6 bases and J dropped 6 bases, with 18 bases sitting between them. The CDR3 region has the DNA TGCAGTGCCGGGGGCGGACTGGCGACCAATGAGCAGTTCTTA. This translates into CSAGGGLATNEQFL.

Details on this clonotype: No conserved phenylalanine or tryptophan ends this CDR3, so it is likely a read error. This chain joins TRBV5-1 and TRBJ1-5; no clear D gene. The CDR3 is made up of 11 amino acids. The germline V gene has CDR1 SGHRS and CDR2 YFSETQ. The CDR3 nucleotides read TGCACCAGCAACCTCAGTCAGCCCCAGCATTCT. It encodes CTSNLSQPQHS.

Regarding this clonotype: A read error may produce the germline difference seen at one junction end. The chain is built from TRBV6-2 or TRBV6-3 and TRBJ1-5, with D possibly TRBD1 on 5 matching bases. The CDR3 is 13 amino acids. Germline V lookup: CDR1 MNHEY, CDR2 SVGEGT. CDR3 region: CASSYRGNQPQHF. CDR3 sequence (DNA): TGTGCCAGCAGTTACAGGGGTAATCAACCCCAGCATTTT.

The table lists this clonotype with a few counts. The V and J genes are TRBV12-3 or TRBV12-4 and TRBJ2-5, with 10 bases identical to TRBD2. The CDR3 has 14 residues. V shed 3 bases and J 6 bases; nucleotides not matched to a gene: 4. CDR3 region: CASSLVSGRQTQYF. As DNA, the CDR3 is TGTGCCAGCAGTTTGGTTAGCGGGAGGCAGACCCAGTACTTC.

This clonotype was detected only once. V and J are TRBV6-6 and TRBJ2-1; the D is unclear. CDR3 length equals 16 residues. V lost 6 bases to trimming and J lost 0 bases, with 15 bases between them. The germline V gene has CDR1 MNHNY and CDR2 SVGAGI (reference sequence). This CDR3 is CASRTRPGSSYNEQFF. CDR3 DNA: TGTGCCAGCAGAACTCGACCAGGAAGCTCCTACAATGAGCAGTTCTTC.

The V and J genes are TRBV6-1 and TRBJ1-2, with D uncertain. The V end lost 4 bases, the J end lost 4 bases, and 13 bases lay between the germline ends. This CDR3 contains 14 residues. CDR1 is MNHNS, CDR2 SASEGT, per germline. The DNA for the CDR3 is TGTGCCAGCAGTGTAGACCGCGCGACCTATGGCTACACCTTC. Protein product: CASSVDRATYGYTF.

This clonotype came up a few times. The rearrangement links TRBV6-2 or TRBV6-3 to TRBJ2-2; TRBD2 might be the D (6 bases). From germline, CDR1 is MNHEY and CDR2 SVGEGT. The length of the CDR3 is 16 residues. The V end lost 3 bases, the J end lost 3 bases, and 14 bases lay between the germline ends. The DNA for the CDR3 is TGTGCCAGCAGTTATGCCTCCCCGGGGGACACCGGGGAGCTGTTTTTT. Translation: CASSYASPGDTGELFF.